A selection of T cell receptor beta chains follows, all from one sample in a study of cytomegalovirus exposure and HLA in healthy donors. TCRdb's table, derived via immunoSEQ multiplex PCR, lists solely in-frame clones and lacks some. The sample includes over 150,000 clones, approximately 78% seen only once; the top ten take 1.5% to 2%. Sequencing was done on a sample of PBMCs. Receptors originate from a woman younger than 30 in good health and CMV-seronegative. The CDR3 runs from the conserved cysteine through the conserved F or W. D genes are given only for firm matches. A clone size is listed for some rows: how often the clone was seen (once, few, many), or a class if it is expanded.

cdr3_nt: TGTGCCAGCAGTTACCGAGGAAATAATGAAAAACTGTTTTTT
cdr3_aa: CASSYRGNNEKLFF
d_call: .
cdr3_length: 14
clone_size: .
j_call: TRBJ1-4
v_call: TRBV6-5

cdr3_nt: TGTGCCAGCAACTCGCACTTTGCAGAAGCTTTCTTT
cdr3_aa: CASNSHFAEAFF
d_call: .
cdr3_length: 12
clone_size: few
j_call: TRBJ1-1
v_call: TRBV6-5

cdr3_nt: TGTGCCAGCAGCAGGGAGAACTATGGCTACACCTTC
cdr3_aa: CASSRENYGYTF
d_call: .
cdr3_length: 12
clone_size: few
j_call: TRBJ1-2
v_call: TRBV7-9

cdr3_nt: TGTGCCAGTAGAGACACAGGGCAGCTACTGAACACTGAAGCTTTCTTT
cdr3_aa: CASRDTGQLLNTEAFF
d_call: .
cdr3_length: 16
clone_size: .
j_call: TRBJ1-1
v_call: TRBV19

cdr3_nt: TGTGCCAGCAGTTTATGGGACAGTAACTATGGCTACACCTTC
cdr3_aa: CASSLWDSNYGYTF
d_call: .
cdr3_length: 14
clone_size: .
j_call: TRBJ1-2
v_call: TRBV28

cdr3_nt: TGTGCCAGCAGCCCTCAGGAACCCTATAATTCACCCCTCCACTTT
cdr3_aa: CASSPQEPYNSPLHF
d_call: .
cdr3_length: 15
clone_size: few
j_call: TRBJ1-6
v_call: TRBV5-4

cdr3_nt: TGTGCCAGCAGCGTGGGTGGGCCTGGGGCCAACGTCCTGACTTTC
cdr3_aa: CASSVGGPGANVLTF
d_call: .
cdr3_length: 15
clone_size: .
j_call: TRBJ2-6
v_call: TRBV9

cdr3_nt: TGTGCTAGCAGCTTGCGTCCCGGGACTAGCGGGAGTGGTAATGAGCAGTTCTTC
cdr3_aa: CASSLRPGTSGSGNEQFF
d_call: TRBD2
cdr3_length: 18
clone_size: .
j_call: TRBJ2-1
v_call: TRBV7-7

cdr3_nt: TGCAGCGTTTTTAGACAGGGCGATGGCTACACCTTC
cdr3_aa: CSVFRQGDGYTF
d_call: TRBD1
cdr3_length: 12
clone_size: few
j_call: TRBJ1-2
v_call: TRBV29-1

cdr3_nt: TGTGCCAGCAGCTTAGGGGACAGGGGAGGCTACACCTTC
cdr3_aa: CASSLGDRGGYTF
d_call: TRBD1
cdr3_length: 13
clone_size: .
j_call: TRBJ1-2
v_call: TRBV7-9

cdr3_nt: TGTGCCAGCAGCTTGCGGGGGGGAGAGGAGACCCAGTACTTC
cdr3_aa: CASSLRGGEETQYF
d_call: TRBD2
cdr3_length: 14
clone_size: .
j_call: TRBJ2-5
v_call: TRBV7-2

cdr3_nt: TGTGCCAGCAGCCCGACAGGTTCTCACAATGAGCAGTTCTTC
cdr3_aa: CASSPTGSHNEQFF
d_call: .
cdr3_length: 14
clone_size: .
j_call: TRBJ2-1
v_call: TRBV5-6

cdr3_nt: TGTGCCAGCAGCCTGGTTGAGCGCCACGAGCAGTACTTC
cdr3_aa: CASSLVERHEQYF
d_call: .
cdr3_length: 13
clone_size: .
j_call: TRBJ2-7
v_call: TRBV5-6

cdr3_nt: TGTGCCAGCAGTGAAGAGGGGTACTATGGCTACACCTTC
cdr3_aa: CASSEEGYYGYTF
d_call: .
cdr3_length: 13
clone_size: .
j_call: TRBJ1-2
v_call: TRBV2

cdr3_nt: TGTGCCAGCAGCCGAGAGGGGGATAGCAATCAGCCCCAGCATTTT
cdr3_aa: CASSREGDSNQPQHF
d_call: .
cdr3_length: 15
clone_size: few
j_call: TRBJ1-5
v_call: TRBV7-9

cdr3_nt: TGCAGCGTTTCCAGGGACTATGGCTACACCTTC
cdr3_aa: CSVSRDYGYTF
d_call: .
cdr3_length: 11
clone_size: .
j_call: TRBJ1-2
v_call: TRBV29-1

cdr3_nt: TGTGCCATCAGTGGATCGACAATAGATACGCAGTATTTT
cdr3_aa: CAISGSTIDTQYF
d_call: .
cdr3_length: 13
clone_size: once
j_call: TRBJ2-3
v_call: TRBV10-3

cdr3_nt: TGTGCCAGCAGTTTAGTTAGCGGGAGGGCCTATGAGCAGTTCTTC
cdr3_aa: CASSLVSGRAYEQFF
d_call: TRBD2
cdr3_length: 15
clone_size: .
j_call: TRBJ2-1
v_call: TRBV28

cdr3_nt: TGTGCCAGCAGCTTGTTGGTACGGCGGGACAGAAACTACGAGCAGTACTTC
cdr3_aa: CASSLLVRRDRNYEQYF
d_call: .
cdr3_length: 17
clone_size: .
j_call: TRBJ2-7
v_call: TRBV11-2

cdr3_nt: TGTGCCATCAGTGAACAATACACCACTGAAGCTTTCTTT
cdr3_aa: CAISEQYTTEAFF
d_call: .
cdr3_length: 13
clone_size: .
j_call: TRBJ1-1
v_call: TRBV10-3

cdr3_nt: TGTGCCAGCAGCTCAAGAGCTCCGGGACAGAACTATGGCTACACCTTC
cdr3_aa: CASSSRAPGQNYGYTF
d_call: TRBD1
cdr3_length: 16
clone_size: .
j_call: TRBJ1-2
v_call: TRBV7-3

cdr3_nt: TGTGCCAGCAGCCAAGACCGGGGGGGCACCGGGGAGCTGTTTTTT
cdr3_aa: CASSQDRGGTGELFF
d_call: TRBD2
cdr3_length: 15
clone_size: .
j_call: TRBJ2-2
v_call: TRBV4-2

cdr3_nt: TGCGCCAGCAGGCGGACAGGGGGGGAAGAGACCCAGTACTTC
cdr3_aa: CASRRTGGEETQYF
d_call: TRBD1
cdr3_length: 14
clone_size: .
j_call: TRBJ2-5
v_call: TRBV5-1

cdr3_nt: TGTGCCAGCAGCTTGTGGCGGGGGTCGGTGTCCAATGAGCAGTTCTTC
cdr3_aa: CASSLWRGSVSNEQFF
d_call: TRBD2
cdr3_length: 16
clone_size: .
j_call: TRBJ2-1
v_call: TRBV5-6

cdr3_nt: TGTGCCAGCAGCTTAGGGCTAGCGGGGTTCTACGAGCAGTACTTC
cdr3_aa: CASSLGLAGFYEQYF
d_call: TRBD2
cdr3_length: 15
clone_size: .
j_call: TRBJ2-7
v_call: TRBV7-2

cdr3_nt: TGTGCCAGCAGCACATTTACCAGACTAGCGGGAGTCAATGAGCAGTTCTTC
cdr3_aa: CASSTFTRLAGVNEQFF
d_call: TRBD2
cdr3_length: 17
clone_size: once
j_call: TRBJ2-1
v_call: TRBV7-9

cdr3_nt: TGTGCCAGTAGGGACTCCGGGACAGGATCCTACGAGCAGTACTTC
cdr3_aa: CASRDSGTGSYEQYF
d_call: TRBD1
cdr3_length: 15
clone_size: .
j_call: TRBJ2-7
v_call: TRBV19

cdr3_nt: TGTGCCAGCAGCTCCAGGGGGACAAACACAGATACGCAGTATTTT
cdr3_aa: CASSSRGTNTDTQYF
d_call: TRBD1
cdr3_length: 15
clone_size: .
j_call: TRBJ2-3
v_call: TRBV9